The present entry profiles one T cell receptor beta chain with its context. Germline CDR1 reads KGHSH; CDR2 reads LQKENI. The CDR3 loop spans 16 amino acids. Trimming pared 2 bases from V and 2 bases from J, leaving 13 bases between. The source of the sample is a study of OX40 agonist ivuxolimab in advanced cancers. Study information: The group had a mean age of about 64 years, ranged from about 23 to 79, and was around 82% male.

Assay: immunoSEQ multiplex PCR; the TCRdb copy retains only in-frame clones and omits some. The data show around 69,000 clones, over 75% seen once. Source: CD4+ or CD8+ T cells sorted from blood, taken in a trial of the OX40 agonist ivuxolimab. This TCR was recovered from an adult with an advanced solid tumor such as melanoma, head and neck, liver or kidney cancer. The rearrangement links TRBV18 to TRBJ1-3, with D perhaps TRBD1 (5 bases). CDR3 in amino acids: CASSPTPGRAGNTIYF. Here the CDR3 DNA reads TGTGCCAGCTCACCAACCCCGGGCAGGGCTGGAAACACCATATATTTT.